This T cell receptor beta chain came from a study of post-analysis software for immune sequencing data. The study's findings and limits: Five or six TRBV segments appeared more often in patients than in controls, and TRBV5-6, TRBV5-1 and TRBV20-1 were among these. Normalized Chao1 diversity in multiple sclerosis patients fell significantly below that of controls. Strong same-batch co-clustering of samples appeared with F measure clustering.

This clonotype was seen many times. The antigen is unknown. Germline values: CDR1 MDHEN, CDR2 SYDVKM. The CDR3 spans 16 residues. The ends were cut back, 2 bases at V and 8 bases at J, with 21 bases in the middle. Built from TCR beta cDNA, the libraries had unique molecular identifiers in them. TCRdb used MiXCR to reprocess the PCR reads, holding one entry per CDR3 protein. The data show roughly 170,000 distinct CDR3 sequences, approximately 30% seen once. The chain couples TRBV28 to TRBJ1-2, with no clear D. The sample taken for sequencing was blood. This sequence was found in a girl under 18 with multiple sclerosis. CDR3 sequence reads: CASSLETFTEIEGYTF. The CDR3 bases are TGTGCCAGCAGTTTAGAAACCTTTACCGAGATTGAAGGCTACACCTTC.